One sample yielded the 5 T cell receptor beta chains listed below, sequenced in a study of neurological immune-mediated disorders. TCRdb re-derived calls from the 5' RACE reads in MiXCR, one entry per CDR3 protein. The table has tens of thousands of distinct CDR3 sequences, about 5% seen once. Material for sequencing was CD4+ T cells from blood. The origin of the receptors is a woman aged 18-29 years with multiple sclerosis.

This clonotype was picked up many times. The rearrangement joins TRBV5-1 to TRBJ1-2, with D possibly matching TRBD1 (6 bases). Germline V gene data show CDR1 as SGHRS and CDR2 as YFSETQ. V dropped 4 bases and J dropped 0 bases, with 10 bases sitting between them. The CDR3 is 14 amino acids. The CDR3 DNA reads as TGCGCCAGCAGCCAGGGGCTAGCTAACTATGGCTACACCTTC. As protein: CASSQGLANYGYTF. Full variable domain (missing parts from reference TRBV5-1 and TRBJ1-2): KAGVTQTPRYLIKTRGQQVTLSCSPISGHRSVSWYQQTPGQGLQFLFEYFSETQRNKGNFPGRFSGRQFSNSRSEMNVSTLELGDSALYLCASSQGLANYGYTFGSGTRLTVV.

The chain is built from TRBV18 and TRBJ1-2; no firm D call. This CDR3 comprises 16 residues. V was cut by 5 bases and J by 0 bases, with 16 bases left in between. Per germline, CDR1 KGHSH and CDR2 LQKENI. The CDR3 nucleotides read TGTGCCAGCTCAATAGAGAGAGGAGCAGCTAACTATGGCTACACCTTC. It codes for CASSIERGAANYGYTF.

This clonotype appeared many times. The rearrangement joins TRBV2 to TRBJ2-2; D remains unclear. Trimming pared 9 bases from V and 1 base from J, leaving 9 bases between. Germline CDR1 reads SNHLY; CDR2 reads FYNNEI. The CDR3 extends over 13 amino acids. CDR3 loop: CASGGGNTGELFF. The DNA for the CDR3 is TGTGCCAGTGGCGGTGGGAACACCGGGGAGCTGTTTTTT.

This clonotype was detected only a few times. V usage is TRBV19 and J usage is TRBJ2-7, with D tentatively TRBD1 (6 bases). Germline-derived CDR1 and CDR2 are LNHDA and SQIVND (reference sequence). V was clipped by 7 bases and J by 5 bases, with 21 bases between them. The CDR3 consists of 15 residues. CDR3 in amino acids: CASTKGGDTPNEQYF. Here the CDR3 DNA reads TGTGCCAGTACAAAAGGGGGTGATACCCCTAACGAGCAGTACTTC.

The sample holds many counts of this clonotype. This rearrangement joins TRBV12-3 or TRBV12-4 to TRBJ1-1; perhaps TRBD1 as D (6 bases). The length of the CDR3 is 15 residues. V shed 5 bases and J shed 0 bases, with 13 bases lying between them. The CDR3 spells CASSTHQGLNTEAFF. The CDR3 bases are TGTGCCAGCAGTACCCATCAGGGGTTGAACACTGAAGCTTTCTTT.